The 14 T cell receptor beta chains below come from one sample, sequenced in a study of cytomegalovirus exposure and HLA in healthy donors. Researchers ran the PCR with 60 Vbeta and 13 Jbeta primers. The assay was immunoSEQ multiplex PCR, and TCRdb's table has in-frame clones only and misses some. The data contain about 120,000 clones, approximately 80% of them singletons. Sequences were obtained from PBMCs. These receptors all stem from a man aged 18 to 30 in good health and CMV-seropositive.

This sequence joins TRBV19 and TRBJ1-1, with 10 nucleotides matching TRBD1. Unmatched junction bases numbered 7, after V lost 5 bases and J lost 7 bases. The CDR3 runs to 14 residues. Germline V gives CDR1 LNHDA, CDR2 SQIVND (reference sequence). CDR3 in DNA: TGTGCCAGTAGTCTCCGGGACAGGGGACGTGAAGCTTTCTTT. Its protein product is CASSLRDRGREAFF.

The chain joins TRBV7-8 to TRBJ2-1; D may be TRBD2 (7 bases). The length of the CDR3 is 14 residues. V gave up 4 bases and J gave up 9 bases, with 16 bases separating them. The germline CDR1 and CDR2 sequences are SGHVS and FQNEAQ. The DNA of the CDR3 is TGTGCCAGCAGCTCGGGGGGCCCGGGGAGTGAGCAGTTCTTC. Translated, it gives CASSSGGPGSEQFF.

V and J are TRBV18 and TRBJ2-1, with TRBD2 matching 12 bases. After removal of 3 bases from V and 7 bases from J, the junction contained 4 bases not matched to a gene. This CDR3 contains 15 residues. CDR1 is KGHSH, CDR2 LQKENI, per germline. CDR3 sequence (DNA): TGTGCCAGCTCACCGACTAGCGGGAGATCTAATGAGCAGTTCTTC. Its translation: CASSPTSGRSNEQFF.

The chain joins TRBV6-1 to TRBJ2-7; TRBD2 matches 7 bases. Losses at the gene ends were 8 bases for V and 3 bases for J; bases not matched to a gene: 10. Germline V gives CDR1 MNHNS, CDR2 SASEGT. This CDR3 spans 14 amino acids. This CDR3 is CASGRDFMLYEQYF. The DNA for the CDR3 is TGTGCCAGCGGGAGGGACTTTATGCTCTACGAGCAGTACTTC.

The rearrangement uses TRBV6-1 and TRBJ2-1; 8 bases line up with TRBD1. This CDR3 has 14 amino acids. V was clipped by 7 bases and J by 7 bases; unmatched bases: 9. Germline V lookup: CDR1 MNHNS, CDR2 SASEGT. CDR3 sequence (DNA): TGTGCCAGCAATGACAGGGGATTAGGGAATGAGCAGTTCTTC. Its translation is CASNDRGLGNEQFF.

There are a few counts of this clone. The V call is TRBV21-1, the J call TRBJ1-5. TRBV21-1 is termed a pseudogene. The CDR3 extends over 14 amino acids. The CDR3 nucleotides are TGTGCCAGCAGCCTCGTGGAGGGGCGACGACCCCAGCATTTT. Its translation: CASSLVEGRRPQHF.

The rearrangement links TRBV19 to TRBJ2-5; 10 nucleotides agree with TRBD2. Unmatched junction bases numbered 9, after V lost 4 bases and J lost 4 bases. This CDR3 has 16 amino acids. CDR1 and CDR2 from the germline V gene are LNHDA and SQIVND (reference sequence). The CDR3 nucleotides are TGTGCCAGTAGTACACATAAGCGGGAGGGCCCAGAGACCCAGTACTTC. Its protein is CASSTHKREGPETQYF.

This clone occurred a few times. This sequence joins TRBV11-3 and TRBJ1-2; TRBD1 matches at 10 bases. Per germline, CDR1 SGHNT and CDR2 YENEEA. V gave up 1 base and J gave up 7 bases; unmatched junction bases: 6. There are 15 residues in the CDR3. CDR3 in DNA: TGTGCCAGCAGCTTAGGGGACAGGGGCTGGGTTGGCTACACCTTC. Protein sequence: CASSLGDRGWVGYTF.

This clone was recorded only once. The chain has TRBV9 and TRBJ2-5; TRBD1 is a possible D gene (6 bases). The CDR3 consists of 15 residues. Germline V gives CDR1 SGDLS, CDR2 YYNGEE. Deletions cut 1 base from V and 5 bases from J, with 15 bases between. The CDR3 loop is CASSVQGFNPETQYF. CDR3 coding DNA: TGTGCCAGCAGCGTACAGGGGTTTAACCCGGAGACCCAGTACTTC.

The chain links TRBV7-6 to TRBJ2-3; 11 bases align to TRBD1. The germline V gene encodes CDR1 SGHVS and CDR2 FNYEAQ. The CDR3 sequence is 17 residues long. Trimming took 4 bases from V and 4 from J; bases not matched to a gene: 10. The CDR3 loop reads CASSSRTGGAEADTQYF. The CDR3 DNA follows: TGTGCCAGCAGCTCCCGGACAGGGGGCGCCGAGGCAGATACGCAGTATTTT.

In regard to this clone: In this CDR3 the conserved last residue, phenylalanine or tryptophan, is missing, so a read error is likely. The chain has TRBV28 and TRBJ2-7, with TRBD2 matching over 8 bases. The CDR3 has 15 residues. Trimming removed 7 bases from V and 0 bases from J; junction bases left unmatched: 8. Germline V CDR1 and CDR2: MDHEN, SYDVKM. Here the CDR3 reads CASTAGGPYSYEQYL. CDR3 coding DNA: TGTGCCAGCACCGCGGGGGGTCCCTACTCCTACGAGCAGTACCTC.

The V gene is TRBV6-5, the J gene TRBJ1-2; the match to TRBD1 covers 9 bases. This CDR3 has 14 residues. CDR1 MNHEY and CDR2 SVGAGI come from the germline V gene. Losses at the gene ends were 7 bases for V and 2 bases for J; bases not matched to a gene: 5. CDR3 protein: CASNEDRGNYGYTF. CDR3 DNA sequence: TGTGCCAGCAATGAAGACAGGGGGAACTATGGCTACACCTTC.

This chain joins TRBV5-1 and TRBJ1-6; D is undetermined. Trimming cost V 0 bases and J 10 bases, with 17 bases left between them. Germline-derived CDR1 and CDR2 are SGHRS and YFSETQ. The CDR3 covers 16 residues. For the CDR3, the DNA is TGCGCCAGCAGCTTGGGAGTGTCGGGAGTGGGGTCACCCCTCCACTTT. Translation: CASSLGVSGVGSPLHF.

The chain recombines TRBV30 with TRBJ1-2, with D maybe TRBD1 (6 bases). Germline V gene lookup returns CDR1 GTSNPN and CDR2 SVGIG (reference sequence). This CDR3 is 18 amino acids long. Trimming left V 3 bases short and J 5 bases short, with 28 bases between. CDR3 DNA: TGTGCCTGGAGGTTCCCTCCGGGACATCCAACGGGAATTTATGGCTACACCTTC. Protein product: CAWRFPPGHPTGIYGYTF.